A selection of T cell receptor beta chains follows, all from one sample in a study of regulatory T cells in long-lasting Graves disease. TCRdb re-called the multiplex PCR reads with MiXCR, one entry per CDR3 protein. This sample has roughly 250,000 distinct CDR3 sequences, with around a sixth found just once. The data also belong to a second study, concerning T cells in Graves' hyperthyroidism and ophthalmopathy.

Sequencing used peripheral blood mononuclear cells (PBMCs), obtained at new diagnosis, from a patient treated with antithyroid drugs. The receptors originated from a woman in her thirties with Graves disease. Each CDR3 is given with its conserved first and last residue. The D gene is left open where the match is weak. Clone size is given for some rows only: seen once, a few or many times, or a class if the clone is expanded.

TRBV7-2	TRBD1	TRBJ1-2	many	TGTGCCAGCAGCTTAGGCCCCGACAGGGGGTTGGATGGCTACACCTTC	CASSLGPDRGLDGYTF
TRBV20-1	-	TRBJ2-5	-	TGCAGTGCTAGCCCGACGCCGAGCGAAGAAGAGACCCAGTACTTC	CSASPTPSEEETQYF
TRBV6-1	TRBD1	TRBJ2-1	many	TGTGCCAGCAGTAGGGACAGGGAAGTCTCCTACAATGAGCAGTTCTTC	CASSRDREVSYNEQFF
TRBV13	-	TRBJ1-6	many	TGTGCCAGCAGCCGTACGGCGGGGGTAACACCCCTCCACTTT	CASSRTAGVTPLHF
TRBV2	-	TRBJ2-1	many	TGTGCCAGCAGTGAAGCTTGGGATGAGCAGTTCTTC	CASSEAWDEQFF
TRBV7-2	-	TRBJ2-1	once	TGTGCCAGCAGCTTAATAGGTAGCGATACCTACAATGAGCAGTTCTTC	CASSLIGSDTYNEQFF
TRBV20-1	-	TRBJ2-3	many	TGCAGTGCTTCGTCAAACGGGACAGATACGCAGTATTTT	CSASSNGTDTQYF
TRBV15	-	TRBJ2-7	many	TGTGCCACCAGCAGTGAAAAAGGGATTGGGCACGAGCAGTACTTC	CATSSEKGIGHEQYF
TRBV20-1	-	TRBJ2-1	many	TGCAGTGCTAGTACGCCCGGGGGGCTCTACAATGAGCAGTTCTTC	CSASTPGGLYNEQFF
TRBV12-3/TRBV12-4	TRBD1	TRBJ1-2	-	TGTGCCAGCAGTCTGGGACAGGGGGCGCCCTATGGCTACACCTTC	CASSLGQGAPYGYTF
TRBV20-1	TRBD2	TRBJ2-3	many	TGCAGTGCTAGAGGCGCCGGGGGGTCCATGGCAGATACGCAGTATTTT	CSARGAGGSMADTQYF
TRBV4-1	TRBD2	TRBJ2-1	many	TGCGCCAGCAGGGTGTACGCGGGGGGGCCCCTCTCCTACAATGAGCAGTTCTTC	CASRVYAGGPLSYNEQFF
TRBV6-1	-	TRBJ1-6	-	TGTGCCAGCAGGCGGGGCCAAACGCCCCTCCACTTT	CASRRGQTPLHF
TRBV6-1	TRBD1	TRBJ1-1	many	TGTGCCAGCAGTAGACAGGGCATGGGCACTGAAGCTTTCTTT	CASSRQGMGTEAFF